These T cell receptor beta chains were read from a single sample in a study of long-term antiretroviral therapy in people with HIV. Assay: immunoSEQ multiplex PCR; the TCRdb copy retains only in-frame clones and omits some. The repertoire holds under 45,000 clones, 94% seen once, with 2.2% in the top ten. Material: unsorted PBMCs, obtained approximately 9.1 years after starting antiretroviral therapy. All receptors come from a young man with HIV. Each CDR3 is given with its conserved first and last residue. A D gene is named only where the DNA matches it firmly. Not every row has a clone size; where given, it reads once, few, many or a size class.

cdr3_length: 14; clone_size: once; v_call: TRBV18; j_call: TRBJ1-1; d_call: NA; cdr3_nt: TGTGCCAGCTCACCACCGGAGGGTTGGACTGAAGCTTTCTTT; cdr3_aa: CASSPPEGWTEAFF
cdr3_length: 15; clone_size: once; v_call: TRBV5-4; j_call: TRBJ2-1; d_call: NA; cdr3_nt: TGTGCCAGCAGCCTCCTCGACACACTAGGGAATGAGCAGTTCTTC; cdr3_aa: CASSLLDTLGNEQFF
cdr3_length: 16; clone_size: NA; v_call: TRBV5-4; j_call: TRBJ2-7; d_call: TRBD1; cdr3_nt: TGTGCCAGCAGCTCTGCGTTTGGGACAGGGTTGGGCGAGCAGTACTTC; cdr3_aa: CASSSAFGTGLGEQYF
cdr3_length: 13; clone_size: few; v_call: TRBV5-6; j_call: TRBJ2-1; d_call: NA; cdr3_nt: TGTGCCAGCAGCTTTACAGGGAGAAATGAGCAGTTCTTC; cdr3_aa: CASSFTGRNEQFF
cdr3_length: 13; clone_size: NA; v_call: TRBV29-1; j_call: TRBJ1-5; d_call: TRBD1; cdr3_nt: TGCAGCGTCCGACAGGGAGGCAATCAGCCCCAGCATTTT; cdr3_aa: CSVRQGGNQPQHF
cdr3_length: 13; clone_size: NA; v_call: TRBV7-9; j_call: TRBJ2-3; d_call: NA; cdr3_nt: TGTGCCAGCAGCCGACTAGTACTGGATACGCAGTATTTT; cdr3_aa: CASSRLVLDTQYF
cdr3_length: 15; clone_size: NA; v_call: TRBV7-8; j_call: TRBJ2-1; d_call: NA; cdr3_nt: TGTGCCAGCAGCTTAGAAGTAGATCCCTTGGATGAGCAGTTCTTC; cdr3_aa: CASSLEVDPLDEQFF
cdr3_length: 17; clone_size: once; v_call: TRBV5-1; j_call: TRBJ2-1; d_call: NA; cdr3_nt: TGCGCCAGCAGCTGGCCCCGGGTCCAAAGTACCTACAATGAGCAGTTCTTC; cdr3_aa: CASSWPRVQSTYNEQFF
cdr3_length: 13; clone_size: NA; v_call: TRBV10-3; j_call: TRBJ2-7; d_call: TRBD1; cdr3_nt: TGTGCCGCGGGAACCACAGGGGGCGGCGAGCAGTACTTC; cdr3_aa: CAAGTTGGGEQYF
cdr3_length: 15; clone_size: NA; v_call: TRBV7-7; j_call: TRBJ2-1; d_call: TRBD2; cdr3_nt: TGTGCTAGCAGTTCCGGACTAGCGAGTTACAATGAGCAGTTCTTC; cdr3_aa: CASSSGLASYNEQFF
cdr3_length: 15; clone_size: NA; v_call: TRBV28; j_call: TRBJ1-5; d_call: NA; cdr3_nt: TGTGCCAGCAGTTTAGCCAGGGGAATTGATCAGCCCCAGCATTTT; cdr3_aa: CASSLARGIDQPQHF
cdr3_length: 12; clone_size: once; v_call: TRBV6-5; j_call: TRBJ1-5; d_call: TRBD1; cdr3_nt: TGTGCCAGCGGACAGGCTGATCAGCCCCAGCATTTT; cdr3_aa: CASGQADQPQHF
cdr3_length: 14; clone_size: NA; v_call: TRBV28; j_call: TRBJ1-6; d_call: TRBD1; cdr3_nt: TGTGCCAGCAGTCCGGGACAGGAGAATTCACCCCTCCACTTT; cdr3_aa: CASSPGQENSPLHF
cdr3_length: 18; clone_size: NA; v_call: TRBV5-5; j_call: TRBJ2-6; d_call: TRBD1; cdr3_nt: TGTGCCAGCAGCTATAGACAGGGAGCTATCACTGGGGCCAACGTCCTGACTTTC; cdr3_aa: CASSYRQGAITGANVLTF
cdr3_length: 18; clone_size: few; v_call: TRBV7-6; j_call: TRBJ2-3; d_call: TRBD2; cdr3_nt: TGTGCCAGCAGCTCTAGACTAGCGGGGGGGCCCGGCACAGATACGCAGTATTTT; cdr3_aa: CASSSRLAGGPGTDTQYF
cdr3_length: 18; clone_size: NA; v_call: TRBV5-1; j_call: TRBJ2-3; d_call: NA; cdr3_nt: TGCGCCAGCAGCTTTCTCGGGGGGCTGGTCTCTAGCACAGATACGCAGTATTTT; cdr3_aa: CASSFLGGLVSSTDTQYF
cdr3_length: 13; clone_size: NA; v_call: TRBV30; j_call: TRBJ2-7; d_call: NA; cdr3_nt: TGTGCCTGGAGTGGGGTTGTTTCGGCCGAGCAGTACTTC; cdr3_aa: CAWSGVVSAEQYF
cdr3_length: 16; clone_size: NA; v_call: TRBV7-2; j_call: TRBJ1-5; d_call: NA; cdr3_nt: TGTGCCAGCAGCTCGGCGGGCGTTTGGGCCTGGCAGCCCCAGCATTTT; cdr3_aa: CASSSAGVWAWQPQHF
cdr3_length: 16; clone_size: NA; v_call: TRBV5-1; j_call: TRBJ1-2; d_call: TRBD1; cdr3_nt: TGCGCCAGCAGCTTGGATGGGACAGGGGACTTCTATGGCTACACCTTC; cdr3_aa: CASSLDGTGDFYGYTF
cdr3_length: 15; clone_size: NA; v_call: TRBV11-2; j_call: TRBJ1-2; d_call: NA; cdr3_nt: TGTGCCAGCAGCTTAGCTAGGGTCTACGGCTATGGCTACACCTTC; cdr3_aa: CASSLARVYGYGYTF
cdr3_length: 12; clone_size: NA; v_call: TRBV6-1; j_call: TRBJ2-5; d_call: NA; cdr3_nt: TGTGCCAGCAGTGAAGCCGGAGAGACCCAGTACTTC; cdr3_aa: CASSEAGETQYF
cdr3_length: 15; clone_size: once; v_call: TRBV10-3; j_call: TRBJ2-2; d_call: NA; cdr3_nt: TGTGCCATCAGTGAGTCGAAGGGTAACACCGGGGAGCTGTTTTTT; cdr3_aa: CAISESKGNTGELFF
cdr3_length: 13; clone_size: once; v_call: TRBV6-5; j_call: TRBJ2-2; d_call: NA; cdr3_nt: TGTGCCAGCAGGCTGAGGAACGCCGGGGAGCTGTTTTTT; cdr3_aa: CASRLRNAGELFF
cdr3_length: 15; clone_size: NA; v_call: TRBV6-5; j_call: TRBJ2-2; d_call: NA; cdr3_nt: TGTGCCAGCAGTAACGGGGACGTAAACACCGGGGAGCTGTTTTTT; cdr3_aa: CASSNGDVNTGELFF
cdr3_length: 11; clone_size: NA; v_call: TRBV20-1; j_call: TRBJ1-2; d_call: TRBD1; cdr3_nt: TGCAGTGCCCCAACAGGGGATGGCTACACCTTC; cdr3_aa: CSAPTGDGYTF
cdr3_length: 12; clone_size: NA; v_call: TRBV10-3; j_call: TRBJ1-2; d_call: NA; cdr3_nt: TGTGCCATCAGTGCAGGGGACCGCGGCTACACCTTC; cdr3_aa: CAISAGDRGYTF
cdr3_length: 16; clone_size: NA; v_call: TRBV7-8; j_call: TRBJ2-2; d_call: NA; cdr3_nt: TGTGCCAGCAGCTATGTATGGCGGGCCAACACCGGGGAGCTGTTTTTT; cdr3_aa: CASSYVWRANTGELFF
cdr3_length: 14; clone_size: NA; v_call: TRBV6-1; j_call: TRBJ2-3; d_call: NA; cdr3_nt: TGTGCCAGCAGCCGAATACATCTGGGGGGTACGCAGTATTTT; cdr3_aa: CASSRIHLGGTQYF
cdr3_length: 13; clone_size: NA; v_call: TRBV10-3; j_call: TRBJ2-3; d_call: NA; cdr3_nt: TGTGCCACCGTCTTGTCCGGCACAGATACGCAGTATTTT; cdr3_aa: CATVLSGTDTQYF
cdr3_length: 15; clone_size: NA; v_call: TRBV7-8; j_call: TRBJ2-5; d_call: NA; cdr3_nt: TGTGCCAGCAGCTCCTCCTCCGCCAACCAAGAGACCCAGTACTTC; cdr3_aa: CASSSSSANQETQYF
cdr3_length: 13; clone_size: NA; v_call: TRBV6-6; j_call: TRBJ2-7; d_call: NA; cdr3_nt: TGTGCCAGCAGTTACTCGAGAGAGGGCGAGCAGTACTTC; cdr3_aa: CASSYSREGEQYF
cdr3_length: 14; clone_size: once; v_call: TRBV6-5; j_call: TRBJ2-7; d_call: NA; cdr3_nt: TGTGCCAGCAGTTACCCTGGTAGCTCCTACGAGCAGTACTTC; cdr3_aa: CASSYPGSSYEQYF
cdr3_length: 11; clone_size: NA; v_call: TRBV6-6; j_call: TRBJ2-4; d_call: NA; cdr3_nt: TGTGCCAGCACTAAGGTGGACATTCAGTACTTC; cdr3_aa: CASTKVDIQYF
cdr3_length: 15; clone_size: NA; v_call: TRBV7-3; j_call: TRBJ2-2; d_call: NA; cdr3_nt: TGTGCCAGCAGCTTACAAGTCTCCGGCACCGGGGAGCTGTTTTTT; cdr3_aa: CASSLQVSGTGELFF
cdr3_length: 12; clone_size: NA; v_call: TRBV11-2; j_call: TRBJ1-2; d_call: NA; cdr3_nt: TGTGCCATCGGGGACTATAACTATGGCTACACCTTC; cdr3_aa: CAIGDYNYGYTF
cdr3_length: 15; clone_size: once; v_call: TRBV7-6; j_call: TRBJ2-5; d_call: NA; cdr3_nt: TGTGCCAGCAGCTTACGGCAGGGGCTCCAAGAGACCCAGTACTTC; cdr3_aa: CASSLRQGLQETQYF
cdr3_length: 15; clone_size: once; v_call: TRBV7-8; j_call: TRBJ2-1; d_call: TRBD2; cdr3_nt: TGTGCCAGCAGCGGGACTAGCGGGGGGGCCAGGGAGCAGTTCTTC; cdr3_aa: CASSGTSGGAREQFF
cdr3_length: 14; clone_size: NA; v_call: TRBV9; j_call: TRBJ1-1; d_call: NA; cdr3_nt: TGTGCCAGCAGTGCCACAAGGGAAGGTTATGAAGCTTTCTTT; cdr3_aa: CASSATREGYEAFF
cdr3_length: 11; clone_size: NA; v_call: TRBV20-1; j_call: TRBJ1-2; d_call: TRBD1; cdr3_nt: TGCAACACAGACAGGGGAATTGGCTACACCTTC; cdr3_aa: CNTDRGIGYTF
cdr3_length: 14; clone_size: NA; v_call: TRBV18; j_call: TRBJ2-1; d_call: TRBD1; cdr3_nt: TGTGCCAGCTCACTGGGACAGGGGTACAATGAGCAGTTCTTC; cdr3_aa: CASSLGQGYNEQFF
cdr3_length: 14; clone_size: NA; v_call: TRBV6-5; j_call: TRBJ2-5; d_call: TRBD2; cdr3_nt: TGTGCCAGCAACCCCGGACTAGGCCAAGAGACCCAGTACTTC; cdr3_aa: CASNPGLGQETQYF
cdr3_length: 13; clone_size: NA; v_call: TRBV28; j_call: TRBJ1-1; d_call: NA; cdr3_nt: TGTGCCAGCAGTCTCTGGTGGAACACTGAAGCTTTCTTT; cdr3_aa: CASSLWWNTEAFF
cdr3_length: 14; clone_size: NA; v_call: TRBV28; j_call: TRBJ2-2; d_call: TRBD2; cdr3_nt: TGTGCCAGCGGACTAGGGACGAACACCGGGGAGCTGTTTTTT; cdr3_aa: CASGLGTNTGELFF
cdr3_length: 15; clone_size: NA; v_call: TRBV29-1; j_call: TRBJ2-2; d_call: TRBD1; cdr3_nt: TGCAGCGGGGGGGGCGTGGGACAGGGATACGGGGAGCTGTTTTTT; cdr3_aa: CSGGGVGQGYGELFF
cdr3_length: 16; clone_size: NA; v_call: TRBV6-5; j_call: TRBJ2-3; d_call: NA; cdr3_nt: TGTGCCAGCAGTTACCTTCCCAGCCGGCAAGGTGATACGCAGTATTTT; cdr3_aa: CASSYLPSRQGDTQYF
cdr3_length: 12; clone_size: NA; v_call: TRBV27; j_call: TRBJ2-5; d_call: NA; cdr3_nt: TGTGCCAGCAGTCTCGCAGGGGAGACCCAGTACTTC; cdr3_aa: CASSLAGETQYF
cdr3_length: 11; clone_size: NA; v_call: TRBV25-1; j_call: TRBJ2-5; d_call: NA; cdr3_nt: TGTGCCAGCAGTGCCGGGAAGACCCAGTACTTC; cdr3_aa: CASSAGKTQYF
cdr3_length: 14; clone_size: NA; v_call: TRBV5-1; j_call: TRBJ1-6; d_call: NA; cdr3_nt: TGCGCCAGCAGCTTGGCCGGGGGGGATTCACCCCTCCACTTT; cdr3_aa: CASSLAGGDSPLHF
cdr3_length: 15; clone_size: NA; v_call: TRBV19; j_call: TRBJ2-2; d_call: TRBD1; cdr3_nt: TGTGCCAGTACGCGACAGGGCGCGAACACCGGGGAGCTGTTTTTT; cdr3_aa: CASTRQGANTGELFF
cdr3_length: 12; clone_size: NA; v_call: TRBV2; j_call: TRBJ1-1; d_call: NA; cdr3_nt: TGTGCCAGCTCTAAGATGAACACTGAAGCTTTCTTT; cdr3_aa: CASSKMNTEAFF
cdr3_length: 15; clone_size: NA; v_call: TRBV6-6; j_call: TRBJ2-3; d_call: TRBD2; cdr3_nt: TGTGCCAGCAGTTCACAGCGGGGGGGCCAAGATACGCAGTATTTT; cdr3_aa: CASSSQRGGQDTQYF